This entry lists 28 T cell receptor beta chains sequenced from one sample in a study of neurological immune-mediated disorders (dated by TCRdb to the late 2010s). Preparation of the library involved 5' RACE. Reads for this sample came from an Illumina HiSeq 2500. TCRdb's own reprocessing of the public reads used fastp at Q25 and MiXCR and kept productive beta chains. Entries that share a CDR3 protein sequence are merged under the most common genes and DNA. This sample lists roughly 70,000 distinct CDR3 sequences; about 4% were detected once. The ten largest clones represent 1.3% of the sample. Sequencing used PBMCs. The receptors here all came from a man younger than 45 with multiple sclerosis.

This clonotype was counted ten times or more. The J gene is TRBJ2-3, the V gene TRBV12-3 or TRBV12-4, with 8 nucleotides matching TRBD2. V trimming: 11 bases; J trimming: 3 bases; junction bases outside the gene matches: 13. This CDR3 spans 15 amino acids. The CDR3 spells CAGPGGVLRTDTQYF. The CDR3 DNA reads TGTGCCGGCCCCGGGGGGGTCTTAAGGACAGATACGCAGTATTTT.

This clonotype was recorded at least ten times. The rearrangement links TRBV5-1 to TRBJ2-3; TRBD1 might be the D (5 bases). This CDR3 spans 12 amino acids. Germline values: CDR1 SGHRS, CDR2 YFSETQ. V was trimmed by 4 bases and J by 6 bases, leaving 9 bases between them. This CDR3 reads CASSARVDTQYF. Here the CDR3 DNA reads TGCGCCAGCAGCGCCAGGGTGGATACGCAGTATTTT.

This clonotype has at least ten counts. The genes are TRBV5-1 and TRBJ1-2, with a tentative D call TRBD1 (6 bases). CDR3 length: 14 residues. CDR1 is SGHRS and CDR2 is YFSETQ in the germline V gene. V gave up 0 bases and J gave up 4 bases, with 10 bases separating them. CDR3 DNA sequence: TGCGCCAGCAGCTTGGGGACAGCATCCTATGGCTACACCTTC. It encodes CASSLGTASYGYTF.

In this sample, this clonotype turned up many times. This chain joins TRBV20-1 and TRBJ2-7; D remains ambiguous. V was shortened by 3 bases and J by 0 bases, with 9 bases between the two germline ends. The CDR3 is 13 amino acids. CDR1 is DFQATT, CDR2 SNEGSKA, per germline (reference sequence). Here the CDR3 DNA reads TGCAGTGCTAGTTCAGACTTCTCCTACGAGCAGTACTTC. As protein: CSASSDFSYEQYF.

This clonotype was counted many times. The CDR3 DNA is TGTGCCAGCAGGATCTCTGGGGCCAACGTCCTGACTTTC. It encodes CASRISGANVLTF. This chain links TRBV27 with TRBJ2-6; D not certain. The CDR3 is made up of 13 amino acids. Trimming left V 6 bases short and J 0 bases short, with 3 bases between. Germline CDR1 reads MNHEY; CDR2 reads SMNVEV (reference sequence).

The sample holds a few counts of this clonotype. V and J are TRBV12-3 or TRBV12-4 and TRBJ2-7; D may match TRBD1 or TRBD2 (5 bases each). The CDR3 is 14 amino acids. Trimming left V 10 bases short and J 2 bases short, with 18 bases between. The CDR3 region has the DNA TGTGCCACGGGGTTGGGGACGGGCCCCTACGAGCAGTACTTC. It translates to CATGLGTGPYEQYF.

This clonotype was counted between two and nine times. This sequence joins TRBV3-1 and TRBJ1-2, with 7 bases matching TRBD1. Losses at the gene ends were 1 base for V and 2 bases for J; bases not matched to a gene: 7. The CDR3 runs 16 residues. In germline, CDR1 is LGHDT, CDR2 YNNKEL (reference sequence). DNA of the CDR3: TGTGCCAGCAGCCAAGGGGCGACAGGGCTCAACTATGGCTACACCTTC. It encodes CASSQGATGLNYGYTF.

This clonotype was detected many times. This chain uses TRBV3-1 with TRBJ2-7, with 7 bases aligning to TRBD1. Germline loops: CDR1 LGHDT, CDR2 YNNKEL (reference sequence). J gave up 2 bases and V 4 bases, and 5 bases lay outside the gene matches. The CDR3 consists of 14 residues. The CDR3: CASSLGQTTYEQYF. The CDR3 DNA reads TGTGCCAGCAGCCTGGGACAGACTACCTACGAGCAGTACTTC.

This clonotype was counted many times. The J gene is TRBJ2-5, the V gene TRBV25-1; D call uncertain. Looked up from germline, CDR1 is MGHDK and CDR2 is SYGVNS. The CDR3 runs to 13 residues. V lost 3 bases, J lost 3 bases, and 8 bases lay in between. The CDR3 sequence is CASSEVGEETQYF. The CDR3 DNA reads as TGTGCCAGCAGTGAGGTAGGAGAAGAGACCCAGTACTTC.

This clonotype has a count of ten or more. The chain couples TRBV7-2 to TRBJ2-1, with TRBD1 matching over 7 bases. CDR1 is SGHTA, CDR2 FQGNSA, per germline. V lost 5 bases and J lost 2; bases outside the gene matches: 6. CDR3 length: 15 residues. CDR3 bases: TGTGCCAGCAGCCCGGGACAGTCCACCTACAATGAGCAGTTCTTC. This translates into CASSPGQSTYNEQFF. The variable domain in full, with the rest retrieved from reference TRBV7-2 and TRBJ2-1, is GAGVSQSPSNKVTEKGKDVELRCDPISGHTALYWYRQSLGQGLEFLIYFQGNSAPDKSGLPSDRFSAERTGGSVSTLTIQRTQQEDSAVYLCASSPGQSTYNEQFFGPGTRLTVL.

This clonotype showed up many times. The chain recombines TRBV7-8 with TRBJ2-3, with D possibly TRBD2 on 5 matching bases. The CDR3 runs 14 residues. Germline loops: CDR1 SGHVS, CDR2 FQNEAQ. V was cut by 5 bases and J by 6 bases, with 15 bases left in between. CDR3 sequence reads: CASSRRWESDTQYF. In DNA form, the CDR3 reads TGTGCCAGCAGCCGCCGCTGGGAGTCGGATACGCAGTATTTT. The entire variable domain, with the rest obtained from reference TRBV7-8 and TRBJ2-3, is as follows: GAGVSQSPRYKVAKRGQDVALRCDPISGHVSLFWYQQALGQGPEFLTYFQNEAQLDKSGLPSDRFFAERPEGSVSTLKIQRTQQEDSAVYLCASSRRWESDTQYFGPGTRLTVL.

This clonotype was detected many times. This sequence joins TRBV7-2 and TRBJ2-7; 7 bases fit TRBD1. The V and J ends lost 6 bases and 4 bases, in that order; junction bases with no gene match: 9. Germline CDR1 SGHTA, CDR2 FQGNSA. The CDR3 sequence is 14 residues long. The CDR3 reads CASSLNRGGYEQYF. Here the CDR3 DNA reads TGTGCCAGCAGTCTAAACAGGGGTGGATACGAGCAGTACTTC.

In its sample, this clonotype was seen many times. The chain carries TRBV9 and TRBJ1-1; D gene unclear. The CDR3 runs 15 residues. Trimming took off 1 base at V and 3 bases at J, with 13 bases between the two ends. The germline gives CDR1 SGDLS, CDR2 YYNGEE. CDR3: CASSVTPALDTEAFF. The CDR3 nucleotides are TGTGCCAGCAGCGTAACCCCGGCACTGGACACTGAAGCTTTCTTT.

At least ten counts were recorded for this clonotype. In DNA form, the CDR3 reads TGCAGCGTTGAAGGGACAGGGGGTTACAATGAGCAGTTCTTC. Its translation is CSVEGTGGYNEQFF. The chain links TRBV29-1 to TRBJ2-1; 10 nucleotides line up with TRBD1. The CDR3 contains 14 residues. CDR1 is SQVTM, CDR2 ANQGSEA, per germline. With 1 base clipped from V and 4 bases from J, the junction kept 1 base outside the gene matches.

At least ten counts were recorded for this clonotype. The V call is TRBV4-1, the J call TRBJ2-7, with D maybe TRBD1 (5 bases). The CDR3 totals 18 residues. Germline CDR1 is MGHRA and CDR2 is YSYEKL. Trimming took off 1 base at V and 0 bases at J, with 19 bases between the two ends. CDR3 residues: CASSQVQQDTSSSYEQYF. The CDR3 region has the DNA TGCGCCAGCAGCCAAGTCCAACAGGACACCTCAAGCTCCTACGAGCAGTACTTC.

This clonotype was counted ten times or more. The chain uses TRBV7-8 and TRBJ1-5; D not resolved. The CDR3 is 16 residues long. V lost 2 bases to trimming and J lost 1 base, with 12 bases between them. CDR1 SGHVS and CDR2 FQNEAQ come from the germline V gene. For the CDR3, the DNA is TGTGCCAGCAGCTTATTTCGGGATGGGAGCAATCAGCCCCAGCATTTT. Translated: CASSLFRDGSNQPQHF.

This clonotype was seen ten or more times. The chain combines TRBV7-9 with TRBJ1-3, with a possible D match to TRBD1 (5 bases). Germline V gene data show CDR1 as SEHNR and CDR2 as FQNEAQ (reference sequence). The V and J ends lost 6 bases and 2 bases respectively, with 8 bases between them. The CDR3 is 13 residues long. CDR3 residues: CASSRGAGNTIYF. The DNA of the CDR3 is TGTGCCAGCAGTCGGGGCGCTGGAAACACCATATATTTT.

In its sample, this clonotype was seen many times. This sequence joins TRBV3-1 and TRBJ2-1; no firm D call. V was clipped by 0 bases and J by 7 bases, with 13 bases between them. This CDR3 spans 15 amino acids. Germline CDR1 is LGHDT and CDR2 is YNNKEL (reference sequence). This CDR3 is CASSQDSNPSNEQFF. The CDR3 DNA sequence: TGTGCCAGCAGCCAAGACTCGAACCCATCAAATGAGCAGTTCTTC.

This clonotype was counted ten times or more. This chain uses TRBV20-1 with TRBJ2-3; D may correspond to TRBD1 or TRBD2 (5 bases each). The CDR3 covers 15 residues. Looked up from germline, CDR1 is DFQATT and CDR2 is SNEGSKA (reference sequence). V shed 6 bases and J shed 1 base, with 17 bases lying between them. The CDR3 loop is CSATLKGRGTDTQYF. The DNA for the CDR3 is TGCAGTGCCACCTTAAAGGGGAGAGGCACAGATACGCAGTATTTT.

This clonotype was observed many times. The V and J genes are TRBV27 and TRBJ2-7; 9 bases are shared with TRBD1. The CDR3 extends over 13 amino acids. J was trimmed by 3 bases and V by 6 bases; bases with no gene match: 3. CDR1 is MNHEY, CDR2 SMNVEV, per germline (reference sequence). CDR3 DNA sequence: TGTGCCAGCAGCTTGGACAGGGGCTACGAGCAGTACTTC. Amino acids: CASSLDRGYEQYF.

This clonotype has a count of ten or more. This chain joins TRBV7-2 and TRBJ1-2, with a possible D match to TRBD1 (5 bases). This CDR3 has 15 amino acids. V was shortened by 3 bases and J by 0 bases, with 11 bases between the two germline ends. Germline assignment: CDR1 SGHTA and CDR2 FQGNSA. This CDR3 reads CASSFTDRANYGYTF. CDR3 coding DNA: TGTGCCAGCAGCTTTACTGACAGAGCTAACTATGGCTACACCTTC.

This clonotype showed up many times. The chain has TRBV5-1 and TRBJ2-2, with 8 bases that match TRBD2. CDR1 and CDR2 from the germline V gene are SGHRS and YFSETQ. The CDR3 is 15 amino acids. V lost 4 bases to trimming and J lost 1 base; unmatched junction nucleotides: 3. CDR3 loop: CASSRTSRNTGELFF. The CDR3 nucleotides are TGCGCCAGCAGCAGGACTAGCCGGAACACCGGGGAGCTGTTTTTT.

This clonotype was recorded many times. The CDR3 sequence is CSAIERTSGLNTGELFF. DNA of the CDR3: TGCAGTGCTATTGAACGGACTAGCGGACTGAACACCGGGGAGCTGTTTTTT. This chain links TRBV20-1 with TRBJ2-2; 10 bases are shared with TRBD2. Germline V CDR1 and CDR2: DFQATT, SNEGSKA (reference sequence). The CDR3 loop spans 17 amino acids. Trimming removed 4 bases from V and 1 base from J; junction bases left unmatched: 9.

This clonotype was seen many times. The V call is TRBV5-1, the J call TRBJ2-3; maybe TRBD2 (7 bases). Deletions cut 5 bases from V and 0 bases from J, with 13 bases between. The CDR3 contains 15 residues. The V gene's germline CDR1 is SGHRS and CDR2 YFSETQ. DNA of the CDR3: TGCGCCAGCAGTGATTCGGGGGGCAGCACAGATACGCAGTATTTT. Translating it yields CASSDSGGSTDTQYF.

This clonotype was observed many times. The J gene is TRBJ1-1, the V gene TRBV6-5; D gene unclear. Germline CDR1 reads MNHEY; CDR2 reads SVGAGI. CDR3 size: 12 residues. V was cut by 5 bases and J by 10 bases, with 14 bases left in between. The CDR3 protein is CASSPAGVVAFF. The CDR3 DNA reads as TGTGCCAGCAGTCCTGCCGGGGTTGTAGCTTTCTTT.

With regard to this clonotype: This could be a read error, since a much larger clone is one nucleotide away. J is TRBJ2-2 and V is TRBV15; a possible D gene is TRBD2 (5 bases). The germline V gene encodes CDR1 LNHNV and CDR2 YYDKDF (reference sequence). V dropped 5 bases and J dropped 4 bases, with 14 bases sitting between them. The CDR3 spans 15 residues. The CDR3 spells CATSVPRGFTGELFF. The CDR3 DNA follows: TGTGCCACCAGCGTCCCCCGGGGTTTCACCGGGGAGCTGTTTTTT.

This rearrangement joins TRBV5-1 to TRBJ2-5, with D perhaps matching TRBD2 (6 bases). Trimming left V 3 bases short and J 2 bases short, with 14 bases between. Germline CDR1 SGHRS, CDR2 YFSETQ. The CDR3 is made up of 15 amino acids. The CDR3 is CASSSGLTDQETQYF. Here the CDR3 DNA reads TGCGCCAGCAGCTCAGGACTAACGGATCAAGAGACCCAGTACTTC.

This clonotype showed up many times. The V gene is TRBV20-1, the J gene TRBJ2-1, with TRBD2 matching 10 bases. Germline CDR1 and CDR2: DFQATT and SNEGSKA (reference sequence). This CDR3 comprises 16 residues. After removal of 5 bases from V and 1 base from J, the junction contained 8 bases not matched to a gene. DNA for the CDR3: TGCAGTGCTCAAGCAGCGGGGGGGGATTCCTACAATGAGCAGTTCTTC. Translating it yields CSAQAAGGDSYNEQFF.